The rows below give T cell receptor beta chains drawn from one sample of a study of Ad26.COV2.S vaccination and SARS-CoV-2 variants. Libraries were prepared by immunoSEQ multiplex PCR; TCRdb keeps only in-frame clonotypes and omits some of them. The sample records approximately 410,000 clones, roughly 90% being singletons. This specimen consisted of peripheral blood, obtained in a trial of Ad26.COV2.S vaccine versus placebo. Every receptor here comes from a person between 18 and 59 years old who received the Ad26.COV2.S COVID-19 vaccine or a placebo. Each CDR3 is given with its conserved first and last residue. D genes are given only for firm matches.

-	TRBV7-6	TRBJ2-5	TGTGCCAGCAGCCCGTTGGGCCCGGGAGAGACCCAGTACTTC	CASSPLGPGETQYF
-	TRBV10-2	TRBJ1-2	TGCGCCAGCAGAGAAGGGCTGTCAGGGATAGGCGGCTACACCTTC	CASREGLSGIGGYTF
-	TRBV7-3	TRBJ2-7	TGTGCCAGCAGGACTACCCACTCCTACGAGCAGTACTTC	CASRTTHSYEQYF
-	TRBV5-1	TRBJ2-2	TGCGCCAGCAGCTTGGAGGGGGAAGGGGAGCTGTTTTTT	CASSLEGEGELFF
TRBD2	TRBV7-7	TRBJ2-7	TGTGCTAGCAGCTTAGGTCGGGGGGGCAACCACGAGCAGTACTTC	CASSLGRGGNHEQYF
-	TRBV5-5	TRBJ2-3	TGTGCCAGCAGCTTGGATACCCACTATACGCAGTATTTT	CASSLDTHYTQYF
TRBD1	TRBV7-2	TRBJ1-2	TGTGCCAGCAGCTCCCGGGACAGGGGATTTAACGGCTACACCTTC	CASSSRDRGFNGYTF
-	TRBV15	TRBJ1-1	TGTGCCACCAGCAGGGCTAGGAGGAACAGATGGAACACTGAAGCTTTCTTT	CATSRARRNRWNTEAFF
-	TRBV6-5	TRBJ2-5	TGTGCCAGCAGTATAAATATTTGGGGTAGCGAGACCCAGTACTTC	CASSINIWGSETQYF
TRBD1	TRBV29-1	TRBJ1-3	TGCAGCGTACAGGGGGCCGAAGGCGGAAACACCATATATTTT	CSVQGAEGGNTIYF
TRBD2	TRBV3-1/TRBV3-2	TRBJ2-3	TGTGCCAGCAGCCAACTCCCGGGACTAGCGGGGGGGAGCACAGATACGCAGTATTTT	CASSQLPGLAGGSTDTQYF